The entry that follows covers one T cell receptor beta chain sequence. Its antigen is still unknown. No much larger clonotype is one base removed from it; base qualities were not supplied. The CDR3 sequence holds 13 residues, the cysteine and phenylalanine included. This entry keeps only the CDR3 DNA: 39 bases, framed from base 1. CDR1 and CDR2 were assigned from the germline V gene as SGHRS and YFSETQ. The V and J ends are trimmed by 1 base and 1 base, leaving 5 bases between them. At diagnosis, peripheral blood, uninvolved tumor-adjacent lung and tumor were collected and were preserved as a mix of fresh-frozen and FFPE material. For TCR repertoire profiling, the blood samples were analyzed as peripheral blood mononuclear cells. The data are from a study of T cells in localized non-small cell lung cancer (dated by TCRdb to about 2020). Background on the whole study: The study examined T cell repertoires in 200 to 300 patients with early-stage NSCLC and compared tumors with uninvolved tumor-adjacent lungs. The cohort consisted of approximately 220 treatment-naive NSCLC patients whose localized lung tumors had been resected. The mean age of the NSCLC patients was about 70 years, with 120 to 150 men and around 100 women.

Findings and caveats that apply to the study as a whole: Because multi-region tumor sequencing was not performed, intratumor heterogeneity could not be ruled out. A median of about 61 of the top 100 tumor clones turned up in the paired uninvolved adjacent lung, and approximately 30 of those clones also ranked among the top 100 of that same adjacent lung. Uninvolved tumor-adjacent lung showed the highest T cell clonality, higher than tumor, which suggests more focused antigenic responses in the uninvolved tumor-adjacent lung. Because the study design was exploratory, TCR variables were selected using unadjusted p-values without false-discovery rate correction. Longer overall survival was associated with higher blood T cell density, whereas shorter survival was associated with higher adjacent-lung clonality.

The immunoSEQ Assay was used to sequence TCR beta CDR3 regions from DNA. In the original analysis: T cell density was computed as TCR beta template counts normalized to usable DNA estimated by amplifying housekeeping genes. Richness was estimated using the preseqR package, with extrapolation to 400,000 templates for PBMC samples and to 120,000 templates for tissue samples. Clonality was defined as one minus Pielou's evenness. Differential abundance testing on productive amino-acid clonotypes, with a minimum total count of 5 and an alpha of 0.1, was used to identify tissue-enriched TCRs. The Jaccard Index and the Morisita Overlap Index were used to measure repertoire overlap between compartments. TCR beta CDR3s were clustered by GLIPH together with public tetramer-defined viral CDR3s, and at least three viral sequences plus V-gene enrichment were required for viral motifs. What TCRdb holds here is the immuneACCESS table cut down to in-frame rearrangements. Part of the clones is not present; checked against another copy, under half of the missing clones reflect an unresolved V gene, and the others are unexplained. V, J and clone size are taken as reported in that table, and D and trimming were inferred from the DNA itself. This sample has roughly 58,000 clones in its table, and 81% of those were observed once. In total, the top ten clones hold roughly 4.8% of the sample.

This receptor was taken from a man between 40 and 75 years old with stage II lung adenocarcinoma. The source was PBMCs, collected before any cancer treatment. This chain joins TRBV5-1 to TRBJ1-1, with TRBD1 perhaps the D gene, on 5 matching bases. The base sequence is TGCGCCAGCAGCTTGACAGGGAACACTGAAGCTTTCTTT. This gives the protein CASSLTGNTEAFF.